These 14 T cell receptor beta chains originate from one sample sequenced in a study of T cell responses to AZD1222 COVID-19 vaccine. Repertoires were generated with immunoSEQ multiplex PCR, while TCRdb's copy carries only in-frame clones and drops some. The repertoire holds roughly 120,000 clones, with 88% as singletons. The sample consisted of peripheral blood, taken 28 days after the second AZD1222 dose. The receptors come from an adult who received the AZD1222 COVID-19 vaccine.

J is TRBJ1-6 and V is TRBV7-6; possibly TRBD1 for D (6 bases). Between the trimmed V and J ends, which lost 0 bases and 5 bases, there was a span of 8 bases. The germline V gene encodes CDR1 SGHVS and CDR2 FNYEAQ. The CDR3 sequence is 15 residues long. CDR3 sequence reads: CASSLARQDNSPLHF. CDR3 coding DNA: TGTGCCAGCAGCTTAGCGCGACAGGATAATTCACCCCTCCACTTT.

The chain uses TRBV27 and TRBJ2-3, with 9 bases aligning to TRBD2. Germline V gene sequence: CDR1 MNHEY, CDR2 SMNVEV (reference sequence). V trimming: 0 bases; J trimming: 3 bases; junction bases outside the gene matches: 4. This CDR3 contains 16 residues. This CDR3 reads CASSLSGGGATDTQYF. CDR3 bases: TGTGCCAGCAGTTTATCAGGCGGGGGGGCGACAGATACGCAGTATTTT.

The table lists this clone with a few counts. The rearrangement joins TRBV9 to TRBJ1-6; D is ambiguous. Germline CDR1 reads SGDLS; CDR2 reads YYNGEE. CDR3 size: 17 residues. Trimming left V 0 bases short and J 5 bases short, with 15 bases between. CDR3 nucleotide sequence: TGTGCCAGCAGCGTAGCAGGAGGGATCTTCAATAATTCACCCCTCCACTTT. Protein product: CASSVAGGIFNNSPLHF.

The chain combines TRBV5-1 with TRBJ2-7; TRBD1 matches 7 bases. Germline lookup yields CDR1 SGHRS and CDR2 YFSETQ. The CDR3 has 15 residues. Losses at the gene ends were 4 bases for V and 2 bases for J; bases not matched to a gene: 9. CDR3 residues: CASSMGQRQPYEQYF. The CDR3 coding sequence is TGCGCCAGCAGCATGGGACAGCGCCAACCCTACGAGCAGTACTTC.

This chain connects TRBV6-2 or TRBV6-3 to TRBJ2-5; D may be TRBD2 (6 bases). The CDR3 is 17 residues long. Germline CDR1 reads MNHEY; CDR2 reads SVGEGT. V shed 0 bases and J shed 0 bases, with 14 bases lying between them. For the CDR3, the DNA is TGTGCCAGCAGTTACTCCCGGACTAAGAAGTACCAAGAGACCCAGTACTTC. It is translated as CASSYSRTKKYQETQYF.

This clone was counted once. The chain has TRBV27 and TRBJ1-2; tentative D call: TRBD1 (5 bases). Between the trimmed V and J ends, which lost 0 bases and 5 bases, there was a span of 16 bases. The CDR3 sequence is 16 residues long. Germline CDR1 MNHEY, CDR2 SMNVEV (reference sequence). In nucleotides, the CDR3 is TGTGCCAGCAGTTTATCTTCCGGGGGTCTGCTTTATGGCTACACCTTC. Translated: CASSLSSGGLLYGYTF.

A word on this clone: A much larger clone is a single base away; this may be a read error. The chain is built from TRBV5-1 and TRBJ2-7, with D unclear. CDR1 is SGHRS and CDR2 is YFSETQ in the germline V gene. Trimming shortened V by 6 bases and J by 5 bases, and 12 bases separated the two germline ends. The CDR3 length is 12 residues. The CDR3 spells CASNSYDNEQYF. The CDR3 bases are TGCGCCAGCAACTCATACGATAACGAGCAGTACTTC.

The table lists this clone with a few counts. The V and J genes are TRBV5-5 and TRBJ1-1; D is unresolved. Trimming stripped 4 bases from V and 4 bases from J, with 17 bases between. Germline CDR1 and CDR2: SGHKS and YYEKEE (reference sequence). The CDR3 length is 15 residues. In DNA, the CDR3 is TGTGCCAGCAGCGACGGGCAAGGTGGTGGCACTGAAGCTTTCTTT. It codes for CASSDGQGGGTEAFF.

This chain uses TRBV24-1 with TRBJ2-4; no clear D gene. The ends were cut back, 3 bases at V and 0 bases at J, with 8 bases in the middle. This CDR3 contains 15 residues. Germline assignment: CDR1 KGHDR and CDR2 SFDVKD. CDR3 residues: CATSDGVSAKNIQYF. The DNA for the CDR3 is TGTGCCACCAGTGATGGCGTTTCAGCCAAAAACATTCAGTACTTC.

This clone came up once. The CDR3 DNA sequence: TGTGCCAGCAGCTTAGGGGGCGGTAACACTGAAGCTTTCTTT. Its translation: CASSLGGGNTEAFF. The V call is TRBV7-9, the J call TRBJ1-1, with a tentative D call TRBD1 (5 bases). V lost 1 base, J lost 2 bases, and 8 bases lay in between. The CDR3 runs 14 residues. From germline, CDR1 is SEHNR and CDR2 FQNEAQ (reference sequence).

The rearrangement uses TRBV7-9 and TRBJ1-2, with unresolved D. The CDR3 length is 12 residues. CDR1 is SEHNR and CDR2 is FQNEAQ in the germline V gene (reference sequence). Between the trimmed V and J ends, which lost 3 bases and 6 bases, there was a span of 8 bases. The CDR3 DNA follows: TGTGCCAGCAGCTTGCAAAACGATGGCTACACCTTC. It codes for CASSLQNDGYTF.

V and J are TRBV15 and TRBJ2-7; the D call may be TRBD1 or TRBD2 (5 bases each). Germline V gene sequence: CDR1 LNHNV, CDR2 YYDKDF (reference sequence). The CDR3 spans 15 residues. Trimming shortened V by 5 bases and J by 5 bases, and 19 bases separated the two germline ends. The CDR3 DNA reads as TGTGCCACCAGCGGATTTAAAGGGGACGTAAACGAGCAGTACTTC. It codes for CATSGFKGDVNEQYF.

The genes are TRBV19 and TRBJ1-3; D ambiguous. Between the trimmed V and J ends, which lost 7 bases and 0 bases, there was a span of 13 bases. Germline V gene sequence: CDR1 LNHDA, CDR2 SQIVND (reference sequence). The CDR3 runs 15 residues. CDR3 residues: CASTDALYSGNTIYF. The CDR3 DNA is TGTGCCAGTACGGACGCCCTTTACTCTGGAAACACCATATATTTT.

The chain couples TRBV7-9 to TRBJ2-7, with 10 positions matching TRBD1. Germline V gives CDR1 SEHNR, CDR2 FQNEAQ (reference sequence). Trimming removed 3 bases from V and 3 bases from J; junction bases left unmatched: 5. The CDR3 length is 15 residues. The CDR3 nucleotides are TGTGCCAGCAGCTTGGGGACAGGGGAAATCTACGAGCAGTACTTC. It is translated as CASSLGTGEIYEQYF. Full variable domain (outside the CDR3, taken from reference TRBV7-9 and TRBJ2-7): DTGVSQNPRHKITKRGQNVTFRCDPISEHNRLYWYRQTLGQGPEFLTYFQNEAQLEKSRLLSDRFSAERPKGSFSTLEIQRTEQGDSAMYLCASSLGTGEIYEQYFGPGTRLTVT.